The 31 T cell receptor beta chains below come from one sample, sequenced in a study of read filtering for tumor transcriptome and immune sequencing. This library used 300 to 450 ng RNA and molecular barcoded adaptors spanning alpha/delta and beta/gamma chains. TCRdb ran MiXCR on the reads and lists one entry per CDR3 protein. Here the sample spans tens of thousands of distinct CDR3 sequences, about 19% being singletons. Material for sequencing was a population of CD138-negative cells sorted from bone marrow. These receptors were taken from a donor at least 40 years old with multiple myeloma.

This clonotype was observed at least ten times. The chain recombines TRBV2 with TRBJ2-1; D gene unclear. Per the germline V gene, CDR1 is SNHLY and CDR2 is FYNNEI. Trimming removed 4 bases at V and 0 bases at J, with 10 bases between. This CDR3 has 15 amino acids. CDR3 residues: CASSVDASSYNEQFF. CDR3 in DNA: TGTGCCAGCAGTGTTGACGCAAGCTCCTACAATGAGCAGTTCTTC. The full variable domain, rest sourced from reference TRBV2 and TRBJ2-1, is EPEVTQTPSHQVTQMGQEVILRCVPISNHLYFYWYRQILGQKVEFLVSFYNNEISEKSEIFDDQFSVERPDGSNFTLKIRSTKLEDSAMYFCASSVDASSYNEQFFGPGTRLTVL.

In its sample, this clonotype was seen many times. The V and J genes are TRBV20-1 and TRBJ1-4; TRBD1 matches at 12 bases. CDR3 size: 15 residues. The trim removed 6 bases at V and 7 bases at J, leaving 9 bases unmatched. Germline loops: CDR1 DFQATT, CDR2 SNEGSKA (reference sequence). The CDR3 loop is CSAKGQGASVEKLFF. CDR3 nucleotides: TGCAGTGCGAAGGGACAGGGGGCGTCTGTTGAAAAACTGTTTTTT.

The sample holds many counts of this clonotype. The chain uses TRBV5-1 and TRBJ2-7, with D uncertain. Trimming removed 4 bases from V and 0 bases from J, with 8 bases in between. There are 13 residues in the CDR3. CDR1 and CDR2 from the germline V gene are SGHRS and YFSETQ. CDR3 nucleotide sequence: TGCGCCAGCAGCCCGAACCTCTCCTACGAGCAGTACTTC. The encoded protein is CASSPNLSYEQYF.

This clonotype has only a few counts. The V gene is TRBV7-9, the J gene TRBJ2-6, with TRBD1 matching over 8 bases. The germline gives CDR1 SEHNR, CDR2 FQNEAQ (reference sequence). This CDR3 is 15 amino acids long. V lost 4 bases, J lost 2 bases, and 1 base stayed unmatched. CDR3 coding DNA: TGTGCCAGCAGCTGGACAGGGACTGGGGCCAACGTCCTGACTTTC. Its translation is CASSWTGTGANVLTF. The full variable domain, its missing parts supplied by reference TRBV7-9 and TRBJ2-6, is DTGVSQNPRHKITKRGQNVTFRCDPISEHNRLYWYRQTLGQGPEFLTYFQNEAQLEKSRLLSDRFSAERPKGSFSTLEIQRTEQGDSAMYLCASSWTGTGANVLTFGAGSRLTVL.

This clonotype was found many times. V and J are TRBV7-2 and TRBJ2-1; maybe TRBD2 (6 bases). CDR3 size: 16 residues. The germline V gene has CDR1 SGHTA and CDR2 FQGNSA. The ends were cut back, 4 bases at V and 2 bases at J, with 15 bases in the middle. The CDR3 loop is CASSSQSGGPYNEQFF. The CDR3, as DNA: TGTGCCAGCAGCTCACAATCAGGAGGGCCCTACAATGAGCAGTTCTTC.

For this clonotype: A single base separates this from a much larger clone, so it may be a read error. The CDR3 carries no conserved terminal phenylalanine or tryptophan, so it likely arises from a read error. The rearrangement joins TRBV7-2 to TRBJ2-1, with 10 bases lining up with TRBD2. The length of the CDR3 is 15 residues. The germline CDR1 and CDR2 sequences are SGHTA and FQGNSA. Trimming at V came to 5 bases and at J to 6 bases, leaving 7 bases not matched to a gene. In nucleotides, the CDR3 is TGTGCCAGCAGCGGAAGCGGGAGGGTAGGCAATGAGCAGTTCCTC. Protein: CASSGSGRVGNEQFL.

Worth noting for this clonotype: Given a much more abundant clone one base away, this may be a read error. This rearrangement joins TRBV9 to TRBJ1-4; 9 nucleotides match TRBD1. This CDR3 comprises 17 residues. V lost 4 bases, J lost 6 bases, and 13 bases stayed unmatched. The germline CDR1 and CDR2 sequences are SGDLS and YYNGEE. CDR3 loop: CASSRSPGTGNYEKLFF. The CDR3 DNA follows: TGTGCCAGCAGCAGAAGCCCCGGGACAGGGAATTATGAAAAACTGTTTTTT.

This clonotype has only one observation. Just one base apart from a much larger clone, this may be a read error. The V gene is TRBV7-2, the J gene TRBJ1-5; the D is unclear. The CDR3 has 14 residues. Germline CDR1 is SGHTA and CDR2 is FQGNSA. The V gene lost 5 bases and the J gene lost 6 bases, with 14 bases spanning the gap. The CDR3 here is CASSKYNKGQPQHF. As DNA, the CDR3 is TGTGCCAGCAGCAAATACAATAAGGGTCAGCCCCAGCATTTT.

This clonotype came up a few times. This sequence joins TRBV5-6 and TRBJ2-5; TRBD1 agrees at 9 bases. The CDR3 has 16 residues. Germline CDR1 reads SGHDT; CDR2 reads YYEEEE. V shed 4 bases, J shed 5 bases, and the junction held 12 bases outside the gene matches. CDR3 region: CASSTQQGARGETQYF. CDR3 coding DNA: TGTGCCAGCAGCACACAACAGGGGGCGAGGGGTGAGACCCAGTACTTC.

This clonotype was observed many times. The V gene is TRBV7-8, the J gene TRBJ2-3, with a tentative D call TRBD2 (6 bases). Deletions cut 6 bases from V and 2 bases from J, with 18 bases between. The germline V gene has CDR1 SGHVS and CDR2 FQNEAQ. The CDR3 has 16 residues. CDR3 sequence: CASSTGGVRLTDTQYF. CDR3 DNA: TGTGCCAGCAGTACGGGCGGGGTTCGACTCACAGATACGCAGTATTTT.

This clonotype was seen ten or more times. The chain uses TRBV6-4 and TRBJ1-1; 9 positions agree with TRBD1. The V gene's germline CDR1 is MRHNA and CDR2 SNTAGT. J was trimmed by 5 bases and V by 2 bases; bases with no gene match: 3. The CDR3 sequence is 14 residues long. DNA for the CDR3: TGTGCCAGCAGTGACGGGACAGGGATGACTGAAGCTTTCTTT. Residues: CASSDGTGMTEAFF.

As regards this clonotype: A much bigger clone sits one base away, suggesting this may be a read error. The chain links TRBV9 to TRBJ2-2; a weak D match, TRBD2 (5 bases). CDR1 SGDLS and CDR2 YYNGEE come from the germline V gene. CDR3 length: 10 residues. For the CDR3, the DNA is TGTGCCAGCAACCCCGGGGAGCTGTCTTTT. This translates into CASNPGELSF. The full variable domain, rest sourced from reference TRBV9 and TRBJ2-2, is DSGVTQTPKHLITATGQRVTLRCSPRSGDLSVYWYQQSLDQGLQFLIQYYNGEERAKGNILERFSAQQFPDLHSELNLSSLELGDSALYFCASNPGELSFGEGSRLTVL.

This clonotype was picked up many times. The chain employs TRBV20-1 and TRBJ2-7; 8 bases line up with TRBD1. Germline CDR1 and CDR2: DFQATT and SNEGSKA (reference sequence). The trim removed 5 bases at V and 4 bases at J, leaving 7 bases unmatched. The CDR3 is 13 residues long. CDR3 sequence: CSADPGQAYEQYF. The DNA for the CDR3 is TGCAGTGCTGATCCGGGACAGGCTTACGAGCAGTACTTC.

This clonotype is labeled as medium-sized. The gene calls are TRBV20-1 and TRBJ2-7, with D possibly TRBD1 on 5 matching bases. CDR3 length: 12 amino acids. The V end lost 6 bases, the J end lost 3 bases, and 12 bases lay between the germline ends. The germline gives CDR1 DFQATT, CDR2 SNEGSKA (reference sequence). The CDR3, as DNA: TGCAGTGCACAGGACATGAGCTACGAGCAGTACTTC. Its translation: CSAQDMSYEQYF.

This clonotype was seen ten or more times. This chain links TRBV14 with TRBJ2-1, with 7 positions matching TRBD1. V trimming: 2 bases; J trimming: 7 bases; junction bases outside the gene matches: 17. From germline, CDR1 is SGHDN and CDR2 FVKESK. The CDR3 is 18 residues long. CDR3 loop: CASSQSRKGAIYLNEQFF. The CDR3 DNA reads TGTGCCAGCAGCCAATCGAGGAAGGGGGCGATTTATTTAAATGAGCAGTTCTTC.

At least ten counts were recorded for this clonotype. The V gene is TRBV29-1, the J gene TRBJ2-7, with TRBD2 identical over 8 bases. Trimming took 6 bases from V and 3 from J; bases not matched to a gene: 7. The CDR3 covers 13 residues. The V gene's germline CDR1 is SQVTM and CDR2 ANQGSEA. The DNA for the CDR3 is TGCAGCGTCATGGTGGGACTAGACTACGAGCAGTACTTC. Translation: CSVMVGLDYEQYF.

This clonotype was seen many times. The chain combines TRBV20-1 with TRBJ2-5; tentatively, D is TRBD2 (6 bases). Germline-derived CDR1 and CDR2 are DFQATT and SNEGSKA (reference sequence). V was pared by 1 base and J by 1 base, with 7 bases between. The CDR3 extends over 13 amino acids. The CDR3 bases are TGCAGTGCTAGAGTGGGGGGCCAAGAGACCCAGTACTTC. Amino acid sequence: CSARVGGQETQYF.

Notes on this clonotype: A much larger clone differs from this one at a single base, so this may be a read error. The chain has TRBV7-9 and TRBJ2-7; D remains ambiguous. Trimming stripped 5 bases from V and 2 bases from J, with 10 bases between. This CDR3 contains 13 residues. Per the germline V gene, CDR1 is SEHNR and CDR2 is FQNEAQ (reference sequence). DNA for the CDR3: TGTGCCAGCAGCCGGAACACGACCTACGAGCAGTACTTC. Protein product: CASSRNTTYEQYF.

A few counts support this clonotype. The gene calls are TRBV5-1 and TRBJ2-1; 10 positions agree with TRBD2. J was trimmed by 8 bases and V by 5 bases; bases with no gene match: 7. Looked up from germline, CDR1 is SGHRS and CDR2 is YFSETQ. The CDR3 length is 14 residues. The CDR3 bases are TGCGCCAGCAGGAAGCGGGAGGGTCGGGATGAGCAGTTCTTC. This sequence encodes CASRKREGRDEQFF. Using reference TRBV5-1 and TRBJ2-1 for the parts outside the CDR3, the full variable domain is KAGVTQTPRYLIKTRGQQVTLSCSPISGHRSVSWYQQTPGQGLQFLFEYFSETQRNKGNFPGRFSGRQFSNSRSEMNVSTLELGDSALYLCASRKREGRDEQFFGPGTRLTVL.

Only a few counts were recorded for this clonotype. A read error is the likely source, as a far larger clone sits one nucleotide away. The chain carries TRBV12-3 or TRBV12-4 and TRBJ1-1; D gene ambiguous. The CDR3 totals 12 residues. CDR3 in amino acids: CAGSLGLNEAFF. The CDR3 coding sequence is TGTGCCGGCAGCCTCGGACTGAATGAAGCTTTCTTT.

This clonotype was recorded many times. V usage is TRBV5-4 and J usage is TRBJ2-2; the D is unclear. Germline CDR1 and CDR2: SGHNT and YYREEE (reference sequence). This CDR3 has 15 amino acids. Trimming shortened V by 3 bases and J by 0 bases, and 9 bases separated the two germline ends. The CDR3 sequence is CASSSTAANTGELFF. CDR3 nucleotide sequence: TGTGCCAGCAGCTCCACAGCTGCGAACACCGGGGAGCTGTTTTTT.

In its sample, this clonotype was seen many times. This sequence joins TRBV5-4 and TRBJ2-6, with D tentatively TRBD1 (5 bases). With 7 bases removed from V and 1 base from J, the gap between germline ends came to 12 bases. This CDR3 comprises 15 residues. Germline CDR1 and CDR2: SGHNT and YYREEE (reference sequence). Written as DNA, the CDR3 is TGTGCCAGCTACAGGTCGGTTTCTGGGGCCAACGTCCTGACTTTC. Amino acids: CASYRSVSGANVLTF. Filled out from reference TRBV5-4 and TRBJ2-6, the complete variable domain reads ETGVTQSPTHLIKTRGQQVTLRCSSQSGHNTVSWYQQALGQGPQFIFQYYREEENGRGNFPPRFSGLQFPNYSSELNVNALELDDSALYLCASYRSVSGANVLTFGAGSRLTVL.

This clonotype appeared many times. The V and J genes are TRBV7-9 and TRBJ1-4, with 9 bases aligning to TRBD1. After removal of 1 base from V and 0 bases from J, the junction contained 6 bases not matched to a gene. Germline CDR1 SEHNR, CDR2 FQNEAQ (reference sequence). This CDR3 region has 18 residues. CDR3: CASSLVGQGTATNEKLFF. CDR3 DNA sequence: TGTGCCAGCAGCTTAGTGGGACAGGGAACTGCAACTAATGAAAAACTGTTTTTT.

This clonotype was seen ten or more times. The chain recombines TRBV20-1 with TRBJ2-1; weak D call: TRBD2 (5 bases). This CDR3 region has 15 residues. Trimming cost V 6 bases and J 10 bases, with 25 bases left between them. The germline CDR1 and CDR2 sequences are DFQATT and SNEGSKA (reference sequence). CDR3 amino acids: CSAIDEGPQAGEQFF. The CDR3 nucleotides read TGCAGTGCGATAGATGAGGGTCCCCAGGCCGGGGAGCAGTTCTTC.

This clonotype was picked up many times. The gene calls are TRBV6-2 or TRBV6-3 and TRBJ1-5; TRBD1 is a possible D gene (5 bases). The CDR3 length is 19 residues. V was clipped by 7 bases and J by 1 base, with 26 bases between them. CDR1 MNHEY and CDR2 SVGEGT come from the germline V gene. The CDR3 DNA is TGTGCCAGCAATCGAATGCCGGGACCTAAGGTCGCCAGCAATCAGCCCCAGCATTTT. Amino acid sequence: CASNRMPGPKVASNQPQHF.

This clonotype was found many times. This chain joins TRBV30 and TRBJ2-5; 11 nucleotides align to TRBD1. This CDR3 has 14 residues. The V and J ends lost 4 bases and 2 bases, in that order; junction bases with no gene match: 3. Germline lookup yields CDR1 GTSNPN and CDR2 SVGIG (reference sequence). CDR3 nucleotides: TGTGCCTGGACAAGGGACAGGGGGCAAGAGACCCAGTACTTC. Translated, it gives CAWTRDRGQETQYF.

This clonotype has only a few counts. The chain joins TRBV11-1 to TRBJ2-7, with D perhaps TRBD2 (5 bases). The CDR3 covers 14 residues. The ends were cut back, 3 bases at V and 6 bases at J, with 15 bases in the middle. Germline-derived CDR1 and CDR2 are SGHAT and FQDESV (reference sequence). CDR3 in amino acids: CASSFEGQSTEQYF. The DNA of the CDR3 is TGTGCCAGCAGCTTCGAGGGCCAGTCAACCGAGCAGTACTTC.

There are many counts of this clonotype. This chain uses TRBV29-1 with TRBJ2-3; 7 bases align to TRBD2. The junction had 7 bases not matched to a gene; V was cut back by 2 bases and J by 5 bases. The CDR3 is 14 residues long. Germline V gene lookup returns CDR1 SQVTM and CDR2 ANQGSEA. The CDR3 nucleotides read TGCAGCGTTGAACTACGACTAGCAGTAGATACGCAGTATTTT. It codes for CSVELRLAVDTQYF.

Notes on this clonotype: Possible read error: a much larger clone is one base away. The J gene is TRBJ2-3, the V gene TRBV5-1; 12 bases fit TRBD2. The CDR3 is 16 amino acids. From germline, CDR1 is SGHRS and CDR2 YFSETQ. The DNA for the CDR3 is TGCGCCAGCAGCCCCGGACTAGCGGGGCCCACAGGTACGCAGTATTTT. This translates into CASSPGLAGPTGTQYF.

At least ten counts were recorded for this clonotype. The rearrangement joins TRBV12-3 or TRBV12-4 to TRBJ1-6; 8 bases line up with TRBD1. This CDR3 has 19 amino acids. V was pared by 6 bases and J by 0 bases, with 13 bases of the junction left unmatched. Here the CDR3 DNA reads TGTGCCAGCAGGGATGGGACAGGCCGGACGAGCTCCTATAATTCACCCCTCCACTTT. As protein: CASRDGTGRTSSYNSPLHF.

This clonotype was detected ten times or more. The V and J genes are TRBV27 and TRBJ2-7; 8 bases align to TRBD1. Trimming took 5 bases from V and 4 from J; bases not matched to a gene: 7. From germline, CDR1 is MNHEY and CDR2 SMNVEV (reference sequence). The CDR3 length is 14 residues. This CDR3 reads CASSKNRQGYEQYF. The CDR3 bases are TGTGCCAGCAGTAAAAACAGACAGGGGTACGAGCAGTACTTC.